One and the same sample provided the 10 T cell receptor beta chains below, sequenced in a study of cytomegalovirus exposure and HLA in healthy donors. Vbeta (60) and Jbeta (13) primers were used in the PCR. The data were produced by immunoSEQ multiplex PCR, yet TCRdb's version contains in-frame clones alone and is incomplete. The repertoire consists of 100,000 to 150,000 clones, with roughly 80% occurring once and the leading ten covering approximately 1.2%. The sequenced sample was PBMCs. The source of these receptors is a female donor in good health and CMV-seronegative.

The chain is built from TRBV6-5 and TRBJ2-5; 8 nucleotides agree with TRBD1. The J call may be wrong; the DNA end is better matched by TRBJ2-7. CDR3 size: 13 residues. Germline V gives CDR1 MNHEY, CDR2 SVGAGI. CDR3 bases: TGTGCCAGCAGTTCGGACAGGGCCAACGAGCAGTACTTC. Amino acids: CASSSDRANEQYF.

The genes are TRBV6-6 and TRBJ2-2, with unresolved D. The CDR3 spans 15 residues. The germline CDR1 and CDR2 sequences are MNHNY and SVGAGI (reference sequence). V was shortened by 6 bases and J by 0 bases, with 11 bases between the two germline ends. The CDR3 reads CASSPAGTNTGELFF. The CDR3 bases are TGTGCCAGCAGCCCCGCAGGCACGAACACCGGGGAGCTGTTTTTT.

The chain recombines TRBV19 with TRBJ2-5; 9 positions agree with TRBD2. Unmatched junction bases numbered 11, after V lost 9 bases and J lost 3 bases. The CDR3 totals 15 residues. The germline CDR1 and CDR2 sequences are LNHDA and SQIVND (reference sequence). DNA for the CDR3: TGTGCCAGCCTTGACCGGCGGGAGGGAAAAGAGACCCAGTACTTC. This encodes CASLDRREGKETQYF. The entire variable domain, with the rest obtained from reference TRBV19 and TRBJ2-5, is as follows: DGGITQSPKYLFRKEGQNVTLSCEQNLNHDAMYWYRQDPGQGLRLIYYSQIVNDFQKGDIAEGYSVSREKKESFPLTVTSAQKNPTAFYLCASLDRREGKETQYFGPGTRLLVL.

The chain carries TRBV11-2 and TRBJ2-7, with D tentatively TRBD2 (5 bases). Trimming removed 5 bases at V and 5 bases at J, with 13 bases between. Germline CDR1 is SGHAT and CDR2 is FQNNGV. The CDR3 is made up of 13 amino acids. The chain's CDR3 is CASSRGGSNEQYF. The CDR3 DNA reads TGTGCCAGCAGCCGCGGAGGTTCAAACGAGCAGTACTTC.

The chain combines TRBV28 with TRBJ2-1; 9 nucleotides line up with TRBD2. The length of the CDR3 is 16 residues. V lost 2 bases and J lost 8; bases outside the gene matches: 10. CDR1 is MDHEN, CDR2 SYDVKM, per germline. CDR3 nucleotide sequence: TGTGCCAGCAGTTTACCCCCCAGCGGGAGGTTGTATGAGCAGTTCTTC. This gives the protein CASSLPPSGRLYEQFF. Drawing the rest from reference TRBV28 and TRBJ2-1, the complete variable domain is DVKVTQSSRYLVKRTGEKVFLECVQDMDHENMFWYRQDPGLGLRLIYFSYDVKMKEKGDIPEGYSVSREKKERFSLILESASTNQTSMYLCASSLPPSGRLYEQFFGPGTRLTVL.

The rearrangement links TRBV5-4 to TRBJ2-1, with D tentatively TRBD1 (6 bases). This CDR3 comprises 14 residues. V dropped 0 bases and J dropped 6 bases, with 10 bases sitting between them. CDR1 SGHNT and CDR2 YYREEE come from the germline V gene (reference sequence). The chain's CDR3 is CASSLVGAGNEQFF. The DNA for the CDR3 is TGTGCCAGCAGCTTGGTGGGGGCGGGCAATGAGCAGTTCTTC.

The chain combines TRBV6-4 with TRBJ2-1; TRBD2 matches 9 bases. V was clipped by 3 bases and J by 7 bases; unmatched bases: 10. CDR1 is MRHNA, CDR2 SNTAGT, per germline. The CDR3 consists of 16 residues. The DNA for the CDR3 is TGTGCCAGCAGTGAGGGTGAGGGTAGCGGGGGTAATGAGCAGTTCTTC. Amino acid sequence: CASSEGEGSGGNEQFF.

The chain combines TRBV28 with TRBJ1-2; 7 nucleotides line up with TRBD1. The ends lost 8 bases at V and 2 bases at J; junction bases unmatched: 11. The germline CDR1 and CDR2 sequences are MDHEN and SYDVKM. This CDR3 is 15 amino acids long. The CDR3 spells CASRDSLPRNYGYTF. The CDR3 nucleotides read TGTGCCAGCCGGGACAGCCTACCGCGAAACTATGGCTACACCTTC.

The DNA for the CDR3 is TGTGCCAGCAGTCCCGGAGGGCCAGATACGCAGTATTTT. Amino acids: CASSPGGPDTQYF. The rearrangement joins TRBV2 to TRBJ2-3; maybe TRBD2 (6 bases). The V end was cut by 5 bases, the J end by 4 bases, with 10 bases between. The germline V gene has CDR1 SNHLY and CDR2 FYNNEI. The CDR3 extends over 13 amino acids.

The chain recombines TRBV9 with TRBJ2-7; D is possibly TRBD2 (6 bases). CDR1 SGDLS and CDR2 YYNGEE come from the germline V gene. The CDR3 totals 14 residues. V lost 0 bases and J 3 bases, leaving 10 bases between the germline ends. The CDR3 spells CASSVALSGYEQYF. The CDR3 bases are TGTGCCAGCAGCGTAGCTCTTAGCGGCTACGAGCAGTACTTC.